The 9 T cell receptor beta chains listed next were all sequenced from one sample in a study of CD8 T cells in Susac syndrome (dated by TCRdb to the late 2010s). The protocol used for the library was the immunoSEQ multiplex PCR assay. RNA was extracted using the RNeasy kit, and about 0.5 to 1 microgram was reverse transcribed with random hexamers. TCRdb passed the public sequencing reads through fastp at Q25 and MiXCR, retaining productive beta sequences. Identical CDR3 protein sequences are pooled into one entry, listed with their most common genes and DNA. Across this sample there are roughly 200,000 distinct CDR3 sequences, with 85% to 95% seen only once. The top ten clonotypes cover 0.095% to 0.12% of the sample. Material for sequencing was CD4+ T cells from PBMCs. The receptors derive from a human donor in good health.

The chain links TRBV25-1 to TRBJ2-1, with D perhaps TRBD2 (5 bases). The germline CDR1 and CDR2 sequences are MGHDK and SYGVNS. CDR3 size: 15 residues. V shed 3 bases and J shed 4 bases, with 13 bases lying between them. CDR3 sequence: CASSDISGTYNEQFF. Written as DNA, the CDR3 is TGTGCCAGCAGTGACATAAGCGGAACGTACAATGAGCAGTTCTTC.

The rearrangement links TRBV30 to TRBJ1-2, with unresolved D. This CDR3 region has 13 residues. With 0 bases removed from V and 3 bases from J, the gap between germline ends came to 8 bases. Germline CDR1 is GTSNPN and CDR2 is SVGIG (reference sequence). Here the CDR3 reads CAWSVRRDYGYTF. In DNA form, the CDR3 reads TGTGCCTGGAGTGTACGACGGGACTATGGCTACACCTTC.

This clonotype is a singleton in its sample. The CDR3: CASSLSQANTGELFF. CDR3 in DNA: TGTGCCAGCAGCTTAAGCCAAGCGAACACCGGGGAGCTGTTTTTT. The chain links TRBV7-9 to TRBJ2-2; D not certain. CDR3 length: 15 amino acids. With 2 bases removed from V and 0 bases from J, the gap between germline ends came to 7 bases. The germline V gene encodes CDR1 SEHNR and CDR2 FQNEAQ (reference sequence).

This CDR3 is CASSFNTAVGIGELFF. Here the CDR3 DNA reads TGTGCCAGCAGCTTTAACACGGCTGTAGGGATCGGGGAGCTGTTTTTT. The V call is TRBV5-6, the J call TRBJ2-2; D not certain. Germline V gene sequence: CDR1 SGHDT, CDR2 YYEEEE. V lost 2 bases and J lost 7, with 18 bases in between. This CDR3 region has 16 residues.

J is TRBJ2-3 and V is TRBV15; D is possibly TRBD2 (6 bases). The germline gives CDR1 LNHNV, CDR2 YYDKDF (reference sequence). The CDR3 is 16 amino acids. Between the trimmed V and J ends, which lost 1 base and 4 bases, there was a span of 15 bases. The CDR3 DNA follows: TGTGCCACCAGCAGAGCTCCTACTAGCTTGGCAGATACGCAGTATTTT. This sequence encodes CATSRAPTSLADTQYF.

The J gene is TRBJ2-3, the V gene TRBV19, with D perhaps TRBD1 or TRBD2 (6 bases each). V was clipped by 6 bases and J by 3 bases, with 16 bases between them. Germline V lookup: CDR1 LNHDA, CDR2 SQIVND (reference sequence). This CDR3 comprises 15 residues. The CDR3, as DNA: TGTGCCAGTAGGACCGGAAAAGGGGGGACAGATACGCAGTATTTT. This gives the protein CASRTGKGGTDTQYF. The whole variable domain, remainder taken from reference TRBV19 and TRBJ2-3, is DGGITQSPKYLFRKEGQNVTLSCEQNLNHDAMYWYRQDPGQGLRLIYYSQIVNDFQKGDIAEGYSVSREKKESFPLTVTSAQKNPTAFYLCASRTGKGGTDTQYFGPGTRLTVL.

The V gene is TRBV20-1, the J gene TRBJ2-2; D not certain. The CDR3 sequence is 13 residues long. Looked up from germline, CDR1 is DFQATT and CDR2 is SNEGSKA (reference sequence). V was cut by 0 bases and J by 6 bases, with 8 bases left in between. The CDR3 DNA reads as TGCAGTGCTAGAGATACACAGCCCGGGGAGCTGTTTTTT. Protein product: CSARDTQPGELFF.

The gene calls are TRBV12-3 or TRBV12-4 and TRBJ2-5; D unresolved. The CDR3 extends over 13 amino acids. V lost 6 bases to trimming and J lost 3 bases, with 11 bases between them. The CDR3 reads CASSRQRKETQYF. The DNA for the CDR3 is TGTGCCAGCAGCCGACAAAGAAAAGAGACCCAGTACTTC.

V is TRBV29-1 and J is TRBJ2-7; either TRBD1 or TRBD2 may supply D (5 bases each). Per germline, CDR1 SQVTM and CDR2 ANQGSEA. The CDR3 extends over 14 amino acids. Trimming removed 7 bases at V and 4 bases at J, with 20 bases between. CDR3 DNA: TGCAGCGCCCTCCGGGACGACAAAAAATACGAGCAGTACTTC. Encoded protein: CSALRDDKKYEQYF.